The clone carrying this T cell receptor beta chain was found many times. Its target is not known. As to time point: persistent/refractory GD, antithyroid drugs over 5 years with positive TRAb. PBMC-extracted RNA yielded the TCR library. These data belong to a study of regulatory T cells in long-lasting Graves disease. Study-wide findings and caveats: Persistent Graves' patients had lower TCR diversity than newly diagnosed ones. Persistent disease showed a preference for TRBV28, TRBJ1-2 and TRBJ2-5.

Researchers made TCR beta libraries by using iRepertoire HTBI primers and running Arm-PCR on CDR3 regions. TCRdb processed the multiplex PCR reads anew with MiXCR; each CDR3 protein has one entry. The sample contains 400,000 to 500,000 distinct CDR3 sequences, over 20% of which appear only once. This CDR3 comprises 16 residues. With 5 bases clipped from V and 5 bases from J, the junction kept 12 bases outside the gene matches. Per the germline V gene, CDR1 is PRHDT and CDR2 is FYEKMQ (reference sequence). The chain carries TRBV13 and TRBJ2-5; 9 bases match TRBD2. This receptor was taken from a female donor with Graves disease. The starting material was peripheral blood mononuclear cells (PBMCs), obtained when the disease was refractory, from a patient treated with antithyroid drugs. DNA of the CDR3: TGTGCCAGCAGCCCTGGTCGGGCGGGAGGGGGCGAGACCCAGTACTTC. It is translated as CASSPGRAGGGETQYF.